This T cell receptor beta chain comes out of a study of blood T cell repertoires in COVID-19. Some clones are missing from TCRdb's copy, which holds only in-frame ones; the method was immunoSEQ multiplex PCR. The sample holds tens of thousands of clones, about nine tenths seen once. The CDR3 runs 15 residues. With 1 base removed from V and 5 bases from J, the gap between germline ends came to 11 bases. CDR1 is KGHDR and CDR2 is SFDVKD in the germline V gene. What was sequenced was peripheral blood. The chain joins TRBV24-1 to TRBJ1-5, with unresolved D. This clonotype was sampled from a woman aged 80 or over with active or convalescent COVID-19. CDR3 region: CATSDLAGSDQPQHF. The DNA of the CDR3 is TGTGCCACCAGTGATTTAGCGGGTTCGGATCAGCCCCAGCATTTT.